These 22 T cell receptor beta chains share one sample of origin, sequenced in a study of blood T cells in healthy people across ages. A sample-barcoded 5' primer and a J-beta primer mix were used in a second PCR of about 6 to 11 cycles. TCRdb reanalysed the 5' RACE reads using MiXCR and keeps one entry per CDR3 protein. The table lists 600,000 or so distinct CDR3 sequences, about 28% of them singletons, with about 15% in the top ten. Source material: blood. These receptors were taken from a woman at least 80 years old in good health.

The sample holds a few counts of this clonotype. Possible read error: a much larger clone is one base away. This chain joins TRBV6-2 or TRBV6-3 and TRBJ2-5; D is undetermined. From germline, CDR1 is MNHEY and CDR2 SVGEGT. The CDR3 contains 13 residues. The V and J ends lost 0 bases and 11 bases respectively, with 13 bases between them. CDR3 DNA: TGTGCCAGCAGTTACTCGTATAACAATGAGCAGTACTTC. Translated, it gives CASSYSYNNEQYF.

This clonotype was counted at least ten times. The chain links TRBV6-2 or TRBV6-3 to TRBJ1-2, with a tentative D call TRBD1 (5 bases). The germline V gene encodes CDR1 MNHEY and CDR2 SVGEGT. This CDR3 spans 13 amino acids. The ends were cut back, 8 bases at V and 4 bases at J, with 14 bases in the middle. The CDR3 loop reads CASRGDEGYGYTF. The CDR3 bases are TGTGCCAGCCGGGGCGACGAAGGCTATGGCTACACCTTC.

This clonotype was found many times. The chain uses TRBV29-1 and TRBJ2-5; D is unclear. The CDR3 covers 16 residues. V was trimmed by 0 bases and J by 1 base, leaving 15 bases between them. Germline CDR1 is SQVTM and CDR2 is ANQGSEA. As DNA, the CDR3 is TGCAGCGTTGAAGATGGGTACAGACGAATCCAAGAGACCCAGTACTTC. Residues: CSVEDGYRRIQETQYF.

In its sample, this clonotype was seen many times. The rearrangement links TRBV24-1 to TRBJ2-1; TRBD1 matches at 9 bases. V gave up 4 bases and J gave up 7 bases; unmatched junction bases: 10. The CDR3 spans 16 residues. CDR1 KGHDR and CDR2 SFDVKD come from the germline V gene. The CDR3 coding sequence is TGTGCCACCAGTGACTTGGGACAGGGTCTCGATAATGAGCAGTTCTTC. Residues: CATSDLGQGLDNEQFF.

The sample holds a few counts of this clonotype. V is TRBV5-1 and J is TRBJ1-1, with D uncertain. The germline V gene has CDR1 SGHRS and CDR2 YFSETQ. The CDR3 is 18 residues long. Trimming left V 0 bases short and J 0 bases short, with 18 bases between. The DNA for the CDR3 is TGCGCCAGCAGCTTGGTAGGTTTGGGAATCTCCATGAACACTGAAGCTTTCTTT. It yields the protein CASSLVGLGISMNTEAFF.

The table lists this clonotype with a few counts. The V call is TRBV6-2 or TRBV6-3, the J call TRBJ1-6, with 9 nucleotides matching TRBD1. The junction had 6 bases not matched to a gene; V was cut back by 1 base and J by 11 bases. Germline CDR1 reads MNHEY; CDR2 reads SVGEGT. This CDR3 has 15 residues. The CDR3 is CASSYLGQGRTPLHF. CDR3 DNA sequence: TGTGCCAGCAGTTACTTGGGACAGGGAAGAACACCCCTCCACTTT.

This clonotype was recorded a few times. With a much larger clone just one base away, this may be a read error. J is TRBJ2-7 and V is TRBV9; D is perhaps TRBD2 (5 bases). Germline loops: CDR1 SGDLS, CDR2 YYNGEE. Between the trimmed V and J ends, which lost 3 bases and 7 bases, there was a span of 14 bases. The CDR3 has 13 residues. In DNA form, the CDR3 reads TGTGCCAGCAGCGATGGGGAGACCGGGGAGCAGTACTTC. Protein: CASSDGETGEQYF. Full variable domain (rest looked up from reference TRBV9 and TRBJ2-7): DSGVTQTPKHLITATGQRVTLRCSPRSGDLSVYWYQQSLDQGLQFLIQYYNGEERAKGNILERFSAQQFPDLHSELNLSSLELGDSALYFCASSDGETGEQYFGPGTRLTVT.

This clonotype occurred a few times. CDR3 DNA: TGTGCCATCAGTGAGCGGGCGGGGGACAATGAGCAGTTCTTC. This codes for CAISERAGDNEQFF. The chain is built from TRBV10-3 and TRBJ2-1, with 7 bases fitting TRBD2. The CDR3 runs to 14 residues. Germline CDR1 and CDR2: ENHRY and SYGVKD. The junction had 3 bases not matched to a gene; V was cut back by 2 bases and J by 5 bases.

This chain joins TRBV12-2 and TRBJ2-5; the tabulated D call, TRBD1, remains unverified against the DNA. TRBV12-2 is designated a pseudogene. The CDR3 spans 20 residues. CDR3 nucleotides: TGTGCAAGTCGCCCGGATATTGGGCATCGTCCCGCGGGGTACCAAGAGACCCAGTACTTC. This gives the protein CASRPDIGHRPAGYQETQYF.

Concerning this clonotype: A much larger clone lies one base from this, so it may be a read error. This chain joins TRBV7-9 and TRBJ1-2; D unclear. The CDR3 extends over 13 amino acids. Trimming pared 2 bases from V and 3 bases from J, leaving 7 bases between. CDR1 SEHNR and CDR2 FQNEAQ come from the germline V gene (reference sequence). CDR3 residues: CASSLRRDYGYTF. DNA of the CDR3: TGTGCCAGCAGCTTACGGCGGGACTATGGCTACACCTTC.

For this clonotype: An end of the junction differs from the germline gene, which may be a read error. The rearrangement links TRBV5-4 to TRBJ2-1, with 8 bases fitting TRBD2. CDR3 size: 16 residues. Per germline, CDR1 SGHNT and CDR2 YYREEE (reference sequence). Here the CDR3 DNA reads TGTGCCAGCAGCTCTAGCGGGTCTCTCTCCTACAATGAGCAGTGCTTC. Residues: CASSSSGSLSYNEQCF.

Concerning this clonotype: This may be a read error: a much more frequent sequence differs by one nucleotide. V usage is TRBV5-1 and J usage is TRBJ2-1; D remains unclear. Germline V gives CDR1 SGHRS, CDR2 YFSETQ. V lost 8 bases, J lost 6 bases, and 15 bases lay in between. The CDR3 runs 13 residues. The DNA for the CDR3 is TGCGCCAGTTTAAATCCAGGCCCCAATGAGCAGTTCTTC. Translation: CASLNPGPNEQFF.

There are many counts of this clonotype. The chain combines TRBV3-1 with TRBJ2-1; D tentatively fits TRBD1 or TRBD2 (6 bases each). Germline CDR1 is LGHDT and CDR2 is YNNKEL (reference sequence). The CDR3 extends over 13 amino acids. V was shortened by 0 bases and J by 7 bases, with 7 bases between the two germline ends. CDR3 in DNA: TGTGCCAGCAGCCAAGAAGGGGGGAATGAGCAGTTCTTC. Translation gives CASSQEGGNEQFF.

This clonotype was seen at least ten times. This chain connects TRBV27 to TRBJ2-1, with 8 bases aligning to TRBD1. CDR3 length: 18 residues. Trimming removed 4 bases from V and 2 bases from J; junction bases left unmatched: 13. The germline CDR1 and CDR2 sequences are MNHEY and SMNVEV (reference sequence). CDR3 nucleotide sequence: TGTGCCAGCAGTTCAATACAGACAGGGGCCTATCCCTACAATGAGCAGTTCTTC. It codes for CASSSIQTGAYPYNEQFF.

In this sample, this clonotype turned up many times. This chain uses TRBV7-2 with TRBJ2-7, with TRBD2 identical over 8 bases. The CDR3 contains 18 residues. The V and J ends lost 5 bases and 3 bases, in that order; junction bases with no gene match: 18. Per the germline V gene, CDR1 is SGHTA and CDR2 is FQGNSA. The CDR3 reads CASSLRPSSTGGSYEQYF. CDR3 coding DNA: TGTGCCAGCAGCCTACGGCCTTCATCTACGGGGGGGAGCTACGAGCAGTACTTC.

This clonotype appeared many times. The V call is TRBV10-3, the J call TRBJ2-6, with TRBD1 matching 10 bases. In germline, CDR1 is ENHRY, CDR2 SYGVKD. V lost 2 bases to trimming and J lost 2 bases; unmatched junction nucleotides: 6. This CDR3 has 18 amino acids. CDR3 sequence: CAISEPPGQGAGANVLTF. The CDR3 region has the DNA TGTGCCATCAGTGAGCCCCCCGGACAGGGGGCTGGGGCCAACGTCCTGACTTTC.

This clonotype has a count of ten or more. V usage is TRBV10-3 and J usage is TRBJ2-3; D is possibly TRBD1 or TRBD2 (5 bases each). The V end lost 3 bases, the J end lost 2 bases, and 12 bases lay between the germline ends. CDR3 length: 15 residues. Germline V CDR1 and CDR2: ENHRY, SYGVKD. CDR3 DNA sequence: TGTGCCATCAGTGAAAAATGGGACCCCACAGATACGCAGTATTTT. It is translated as CAISEKWDPTDTQYF.

The sample holds many counts of this clonotype. This sequence joins TRBV6-6 and TRBJ1-1, with D uncertain. There are 14 residues in the CDR3. Germline CDR1 MNHNY, CDR2 SVGAGI (reference sequence). The V end was cut by 2 bases, the J end by 5 bases, with 12 bases between. The CDR3 loop reads CASSYKPDTTEAFF. The CDR3, as DNA: TGTGCCAGCAGTTACAAGCCCGACACGACTGAAGCTTTCTTT.

Many counts were recorded for this clonotype. The chain has TRBV7-8 and TRBJ2-1, with 9 bases aligning to TRBD1. CDR1 SGHVS and CDR2 FQNEAQ come from the germline V gene. This CDR3 has 17 amino acids. With V trimmed by 5 bases and J by 0 bases, 8 bases remained unmatched. CDR3 amino acids: CASSPSPGQGSYNEQFF. CDR3 sequence (DNA): TGTGCCAGCAGCCCGAGTCCGGGACAGGGCTCCTACAATGAGCAGTTCTTC.

The rearrangement links TRBV5-1 to TRBJ1-2; 8 nucleotides align to TRBD1. The CDR3 is made up of 14 amino acids. V gave up 4 bases and J gave up 6 bases; unmatched junction bases: 8. Germline CDR1 reads SGHRS; CDR2 reads YFSETQ. As DNA, the CDR3 is TGCGCCAGCAGCGCAATGACAGGGGAGGATGGCTACACCTTC. It translates to CASSAMTGEDGYTF.

This chain's CDR3 is CSASLSYNYGYTF. Here the CDR3 DNA reads TGCAGTGCTAGTCTCAGCTACAACTATGGCTACACCTTC. This chain connects TRBV20-1 to TRBJ1-2; no firm D call. The CDR3 covers 13 residues. Trimming pared 3 bases from V and 2 bases from J, leaving 10 bases between. CDR1 is DFQATT and CDR2 is SNEGSKA in the germline V gene (reference sequence).

The V and J genes are TRBV5-1 and TRBJ1-1; D possibly corresponds to TRBD1 (5 bases). Deletions cut 3 bases from V and 1 base from J, with 13 bases between. Germline CDR1 reads SGHRS; CDR2 reads YFSETQ. This CDR3 comprises 15 residues. The chain's CDR3 is CASSSWQGTNTEAFF. Here the CDR3 DNA reads TGCGCCAGCAGCTCATGGCAGGGAACGAACACTGAAGCTTTCTTT.